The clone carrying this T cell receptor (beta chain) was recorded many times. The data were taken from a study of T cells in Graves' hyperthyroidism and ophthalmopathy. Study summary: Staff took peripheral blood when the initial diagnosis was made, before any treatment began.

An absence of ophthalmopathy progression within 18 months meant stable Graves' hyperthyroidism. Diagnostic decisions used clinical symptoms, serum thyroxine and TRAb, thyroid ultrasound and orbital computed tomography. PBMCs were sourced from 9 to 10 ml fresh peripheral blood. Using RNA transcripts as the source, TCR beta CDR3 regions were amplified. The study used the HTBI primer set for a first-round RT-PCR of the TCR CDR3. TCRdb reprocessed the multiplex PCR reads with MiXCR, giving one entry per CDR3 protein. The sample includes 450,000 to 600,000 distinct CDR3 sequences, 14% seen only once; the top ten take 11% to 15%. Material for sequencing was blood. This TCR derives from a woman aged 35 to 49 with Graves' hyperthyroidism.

The CDR3 region has the DNA TGTGCCAGCAGTCTCCTGTTGGGGCACCCCTACAATGAGCAGTTCTTC. Its protein product is CASSLLLGHPYNEQFF. The chain carries TRBV27 and TRBJ2-1; tentative D call: TRBD1 (5 bases). The V gene lost 5 bases and the J gene lost 2 bases, with 16 bases spanning the gap. Germline V gene lookup returns CDR1 MNHEY and CDR2 SMNVEV (reference sequence). The CDR3 spans 16 residues.